The T cell receptor beta chain described here comes from a study of shared clonotypes between healthy human individuals. Study results and limitations: The naive CD4 repertoires of a handful of donors were compared, and approximately 5% of clonotypes were shared.

As regards this clone: What it recognizes is unknown.

The repertoire was sequenced with immunoSEQ multiplex PCR; TCRdb's copy has only in-frame clones and lacks some. The sample holds a few million clones, 85% to 95% seen once. The V gene's germline CDR1 is KGHSH and CDR2 LQKENI. The CDR3 extends over 15 amino acids. Trimming left V 3 bases short and J 5 bases short, with 17 bases between. V is TRBV18 and J is TRBJ2-7; D is possibly TRBD1 (5 bases). Sample: naive CD4+ T cells from PBMCs. Specified subset: CD45RA+ positively selected. The clonotype originates from a man aged 18-30 years in good health. Some clones in this sample may be carry-over from other donors' samples. CDR3 sequence: CASSPQGNPTDEQYF. CDR3 bases: TGTGCCAGCTCACCTCAGGGTAATCCTACCGACGAGCAGTACTTC.